This passage covers 26 T cell receptor beta chains from one sample sequenced in a study of tumor-infiltrating lymphocytes in primary liver carcinoma (dated 2017 in TCRdb). Without any cell sorting, total RNA and DNA were co-extracted from roughly 18-30 mg of bulk tissue using the AllPrep DNA/RNA mini kit. The instrument was an Illumina HiSeq 2500. A constant-region primer and ProtoScript II reverse transcriptase were used to reverse-transcribe TCRbeta-specific cDNA from about 0.55 ug total RNA. The TCRbeta libraries were prepared through three rounds of nested multiplex PCR following a slightly modified ARM-PCR procedure. Each of the first two PCR rounds ran for approximately 10 cycles using multiplex TRBV1-TRBV30 forward primers together with a Cbeta reverse primer. Through fastp at Q25 and MiXCR, TCRdb rebuilt clones from the public reads, retaining in-frame beta chains. Rows are combined by CDR3 protein, so each entry shows the most common genes and DNA. The sample records under 150,000 distinct CDR3 sequences, approximately 71% of which are singletons. In total, the top ten clones hold 8.1% of the sample.

Material: tumor-adjacent normal liver tissue. These TCRs come from a woman aged 55-70 years with primary liver carcinoma and hepatitis B virus infection.

This clonotype has a single count. This likely comes from a read error, as the CDR3 has no conserved phenylalanine or tryptophan at its end. The DNA is left out, because the CDR3 cannot be placed on it with certainty; the CDR3 is given as TCRdb lists it. J is TRBJ2-1 and V is TRBV12-3 or TRBV12-4; the DNA was not compared with TRBD2, the D call given in the table. The CDR3 is 14 amino acids in total, end residues counted. CDR3 sequence: CASSLQAEYNELFI.

This clonotype occurred many times. The rearrangement uses TRBV7-8 and TRBJ2-3, with D possibly TRBD1 on 6 matching bases. The V end was cut by 2 bases, the J end by 2 bases, with 14 bases between. The CDR3 is 16 amino acids. CDR1 and CDR2 from the germline V gene are SGHVS and FQNEAQ. This CDR3 is CASSLRGGATTDTQYF. DNA of the CDR3: TGTGCCAGCAGCTTAAGAGGGGGAGCCACCACAGATACGCAGTATTTT.

Notes on this clonotype: The junction differs from germline at one of its ends, possibly a read error. This chain joins TRBV11-2 and TRBJ2-4, with a tentative D call TRBD2 (5 bases). The germline gives CDR1 SGHAT, CDR2 FQNNGV. The CDR3 has 14 amino acids. CDR3 sequence: CASSLDREGDIQNF. The CDR3 bases are TGTGCCAGCAGCCTAGATCGAGAGGGAGACATTCAGAACTTC.

Turning to this clonotype: Given a much more abundant clone one base away, this may be a read error. This chain links TRBV5-8 with TRBJ1-2, with D possibly matching TRBD1 (5 bases). CDR3 length: 13 amino acids. The V gene's germline CDR1 is SGHTS and CDR2 YDEGEE. CDR3 loop: CASGFGRASAGTF. The CDR3 coding sequence is TGTGCCAGCGGCTTTGGCAGGGCCTCCGCCGGCACCTTC.

The chain combines TRBV19 with TRBJ1-5, with 9 positions matching TRBD1. The CDR3 spans 15 residues. J was trimmed by 7 bases and V by 6 bases; bases with no gene match: 10. Germline V lookup: CDR1 LNHDA, CDR2 SQIVND (reference sequence). The CDR3 coding sequence is TGTGCCAGTAGGACGATACAGGGGGCTCACCAGCCCCAGCATTTT. This translates into CASRTIQGAHQPQHF.

This clonotype showed up just a few times. One junction end does not reproduce the germline sequence, and a read error may be involved. This sequence joins TRBV7-3 and TRBJ2-7; 7 nucleotides align to TRBD2. Germline-derived CDR1 and CDR2 are SGHTA and FQGTGA. CDR3 length: 15 residues. This CDR3 is CANSIIAGPEYEQYF. The CDR3 nucleotides read TGTGCCAACAGCATAATAGCGGGCCCCGAGTACGAGCAGTACTTC.

As for this clonotype: The junction departs from germline at one end; a sequencing error may be responsible. This chain links TRBV4-1 with TRBJ2-6, with TRBD2 as a possible D gene (5 bases). Germline values: CDR1 MGHRA, CDR2 YSYEKL. CDR3 length: 15 residues. CDR3 region: CVSSQVEDGANVLTF. The CDR3 DNA is TGCGTCAGCAGCCAAGTGGAGGATGGAGCCAACGTCCTGACTTTC.

In this sample, this clonotype turned up many times. The gene calls are TRBV28 and TRBJ2-1; 7 nucleotides agree with TRBD2. Germline V gene data show CDR1 as MDHEN and CDR2 as SYDVKM. Unmatched junction bases numbered 15, after V lost 4 bases and J lost 6 bases. This CDR3 has 17 amino acids. The CDR3 protein is CASSSLASGEVANEQFF. The CDR3, as DNA: TGTGCCAGCAGTTCTCTCGCGAGCGGGGAGGTGGCCAATGAGCAGTTCTTC.

Regarding this clonotype: Sequence at one end of the junction differs from germline and may be a read error. The J gene is TRBJ1-2, the V gene TRBV11-1; tentative D call: TRBD1 (5 bases). Germline V gives CDR1 SGHAT, CDR2 FQDESV (reference sequence). This CDR3 is built from 15 residues. The CDR3 nucleotides are TGTGCCTGCAGCTTCCAGTCCGTGACAGACTATGGCTACACCTTC. Residues: CACSFQSVTDYGYTF.

The chain employs TRBV6-5 and TRBJ2-1, with TRBD1 as a possible D gene (5 bases). The length of the CDR3 is 13 residues. Germline assignment: CDR1 MNHEY and CDR2 SVGAGI. V was pared by 7 bases and J by 9 bases, with 16 bases between. CDR3 sequence (DNA): TGTGCCAGCAATGTGGGGCGCATCAGTGAGCAGTTCTTC. This encodes CASNVGRISEQFF.

This clonotype has just a few counts. The chain uses TRBV29-1 and TRBJ1-2; TRBD1 aligns across 7 bases. The CDR3 covers 12 residues. After removal of 6 bases from V and 3 bases from J, the junction contained 4 bases not matched to a gene. In germline, CDR1 is SQVTM, CDR2 ANQGSEA. The CDR3 loop reads CSVAQGDYGYTF. Written as DNA, the CDR3 is TGCAGCGTCGCTCAGGGGGACTATGGCTACACCTTC. The full variable domain, with the rest looked up from reference TRBV29-1 and TRBJ1-2, is SAVISQKPSRDICQRGTSLTIQCQVDSQVTMMFWYRQQPGQSLTLIATANQGSEATYESGFVIDKFPISRPNLTFSTLTVSNMSPEDSSIYLCSVAQGDYGYTFGSGTRLTVV.

The CDR3: CLSSQVEILDTGELFF. DNA of the CDR3: TGTCTCAGCAGCCAAGTGGAGATCCTGGACACCGGGGAGCTGTTTTTT. The chain combines TRBV14 with TRBJ2-2; D remains unclear. Germline lookup yields CDR1 SGHDN and CDR2 FVKESK. CDR3 length: 16 residues.

This clonotype was observed a single time. Germline is not matched at one junction end, which may reflect a read error. V is TRBV7-8 and J is TRBJ2-4, with 8 nucleotides matching TRBD2. The CDR3 covers 15 residues. Looked up from germline, CDR1 is SGHVS and CDR2 is FQNEAQ. The CDR3 DNA is TGTGCCAGCAACTTAGCCTGGACTAGCTGGAACATTCAGTACTTC. Its protein is CASNLAWTSWNIQYF.

Notes on this clonotype: Possible read error: a much larger clone is one base away. The conserved phenylalanine or tryptophan is not found at the CDR3 terminus, so this likely reflects a read error. This chain uses TRBV11-1 with TRBJ2-1; D is possibly TRBD1 or TRBD2 (5 bases each). Germline V gene sequence: CDR1 SGHAT, CDR2 FQDESV (reference sequence). Trimming removed 3 bases at V and 5 bases at J, with 14 bases between. CDR3 length equals 15 residues. The CDR3 sequence: CASSFQGPLDNEQFL. CDR3 coding DNA: TGTGCCAGCAGCTTCCAGGGACCGCTGGACAATGAGCAGTTCCTC.

Concerning this clonotype itself: The junction shows a germline mismatch at one end, possibly a read error. The chain employs TRBV28 and TRBJ1-1; D is unresolved. Germline V CDR1 and CDR2: MDHEN, SYDVKM. The CDR3 totals 12 residues. CDR3 sequence reads: CASGRRNTEVFF. The CDR3 DNA follows: TGTGCCAGCGGCCGAAGGAACACTGAAGTTTTCTTT.

This clonotype appeared a few times. The junction differs from germline at one of its ends, possibly a read error. The chain employs TRBV4-2 and TRBJ2-7; 8 bases agree with TRBD2. Germline lookup yields CDR1 LGHNA and CDR2 YNFKEQ. CDR3 length equals 15 residues. For the CDR3, the DNA is TGTGCCAACAGCCACGTTACGGGAGGGGCCTACGAGCAGTATTTC. Translation gives CANSHVTGGAYEQYF.

This clonotype was observed many times. The chain recombines TRBV30 with TRBJ2-3; TRBD2 agrees at 12 bases. After removal of 4 bases from V and 2 bases from J, the junction contained 16 bases not matched to a gene. The CDR3 length is 19 residues. CDR1 and CDR2 (germline): GTSNPN, SVGIG (reference sequence). DNA of the CDR3: TGTGCCTGGAACCCGCCGCTAGCGGGAGGGCGGGGGGACACAGATACGCAGTATTTT. Translated: CAWNPPLAGGRGDTDTQYF. The whole variable domain, filled in from reference TRBV30 and TRBJ2-3, reads SQTIHQWPATLVQPVGSPLSLECTVEGTSNPNLYWYRQAAGRGLQLLFYSVGIGQISSEVPQNLSASRPQDRQFILSSKKLLLSDSGFYLCAWNPPLAGGRGDTDTQYFGPGTRLTVL.

In regard to this clonotype: This may arise from a read error, as a much more abundant clone is one base away. The chain uses TRBV28 and TRBJ2-7; D call uncertain. This CDR3 has 12 residues. Germline assignment: CDR1 MDHEN and CDR2 SYDVKM. CDR3 sequence (DNA): TGTGCCAGAAGTCCTAACCCAAGGACCCTTGACTTC. It translates to CARSPNPRTLDF.

Only a few counts were recorded for this clonotype. A read error may produce the germline difference seen at one junction end. The rearrangement joins TRBV29-1 to TRBJ2-1; TRBD2 matches 7 bases. Germline V CDR1 and CDR2: SQVTM, ANQGSEA. This CDR3 region has 14 residues. The CDR3 DNA is TGCAGCGTTGGAGACAGAGGGAGGGGCATTGAGCGGTTCTTC. As protein: CSVGDRGRGIERFF.

This clonotype was counted ten times or more. V is TRBV12-3 or TRBV12-4 and J is TRBJ2-2; 11 positions agree with TRBD2. J was trimmed by 4 bases and V by 7 bases; bases with no gene match: 8. This CDR3 has 16 amino acids. The CDR3 DNA follows: TGTGCCAGCAAAAGGACCGGGACTAGCGGCACCGGGGAGCTGTTTTTT. The encoded protein is CASKRTGTSGTGELFF.

This clonotype was recorded a few times. Being one base from a much bigger clone, this may be a read error. The chain joins TRBV30 to TRBJ2-7; the match to TRBD2 covers 7 bases. The CDR3 loop spans 13 amino acids. The junction had 5 bases not matched to a gene; V was cut back by 4 bases and J by 2 bases. Germline V gene data show CDR1 as GTSNPN and CDR2 as SVGIG (reference sequence). The chain's CDR3 is CAWNWGGTYEQYF. DNA for the CDR3: TGTGCCTGGAATTGGGGGGGGACCTACGAGCAGTACTTC.

This chain links TRBV11-2 with TRBJ2-1, with D possibly called TRBD1 or TRBD2 (5 bases each). This CDR3 has 14 residues. Between the trimmed V and J ends, which lost 3 bases and 6 bases, there was a span of 12 bases. Looked up from germline, CDR1 is SGHAT and CDR2 is FQNNGV. The CDR3 bases are TGTGCCAGCAGCTTTGAAGGGGAGATCAATGAGCAGTTCTTC. Translating gives CASSFEGEINEQFF. The whole variable domain, remainder taken from reference TRBV11-2 and TRBJ2-1, is EAGVAQSPRYKIIEKRQSVAFWCNPISGHATLYWYQQILGQGPKLLIQFQNNGVVDDSQLPKDRFSAERLKGVDSTLKIQPAKLEDSAVYLCASSFEGEINEQFFGPGTRLTVL.

V and J are TRBV12-3 or TRBV12-4 and TRBJ2-3, with TRBD2 matching 10 bases. The junction had 12 bases not matched to a gene; V was cut back by 10 bases and J by 5 bases. The CDR3 is made up of 15 amino acids. The DNA for the CDR3 is TGTGCCAAGTATAGGCTAGCGGGGGAAGGAGATACGCAGTATTTT. Translated: CAKYRLAGEGDTQYF.

The chain is built from TRBV6-5 and TRBJ2-7, with 10 bases identical to TRBD1. V was pared by 0 bases and J by 5 bases, with 7 bases of the junction left unmatched. Germline loops: CDR1 MNHEY, CDR2 SVGAGI. The CDR3 sequence is 16 residues long. CDR3 amino acids: CASSYSIGTGANEQYF. As DNA, the CDR3 is TGTGCCAGCAGTTACTCCATTGGGACAGGGGCCAACGAGCAGTACTTC.

There are many counts of this clonotype. V usage is TRBV6-2 or TRBV6-3 and J usage is TRBJ2-2; D is perhaps TRBD1 or TRBD2 (5 bases each). Trimming shortened V by 7 bases and J by 5 bases, and 26 bases separated the two germline ends. In germline, CDR1 is MNHEY, CDR2 SVGEGT. The CDR3 sequence is 18 residues long. Written as DNA, the CDR3 is TGTGCCAGCACCCTACTAGGGGACCCGGGATGGGGTACCGGGGAGCTGTTTTTT. Its protein is CASTLLGDPGWGTGELFF.

For this clonotype: The missing conserved phenylalanine or tryptophan at the end of this CDR3 makes a read error likely. The limits of the CDR3 on the DNA are not certain, so only TCRdb's listed CDR3 is given. The chain uses TRBV11-1 and TRBJ1-2; no DNA check was done on the table's D call, TRBD1. The CDR3 length equals 14 residues, ends included. The V gene's germline CDR1 is SGHAT and CDR2 FQDESV (reference sequence). CDR3 protein: CASSRDRQSYGCTL.